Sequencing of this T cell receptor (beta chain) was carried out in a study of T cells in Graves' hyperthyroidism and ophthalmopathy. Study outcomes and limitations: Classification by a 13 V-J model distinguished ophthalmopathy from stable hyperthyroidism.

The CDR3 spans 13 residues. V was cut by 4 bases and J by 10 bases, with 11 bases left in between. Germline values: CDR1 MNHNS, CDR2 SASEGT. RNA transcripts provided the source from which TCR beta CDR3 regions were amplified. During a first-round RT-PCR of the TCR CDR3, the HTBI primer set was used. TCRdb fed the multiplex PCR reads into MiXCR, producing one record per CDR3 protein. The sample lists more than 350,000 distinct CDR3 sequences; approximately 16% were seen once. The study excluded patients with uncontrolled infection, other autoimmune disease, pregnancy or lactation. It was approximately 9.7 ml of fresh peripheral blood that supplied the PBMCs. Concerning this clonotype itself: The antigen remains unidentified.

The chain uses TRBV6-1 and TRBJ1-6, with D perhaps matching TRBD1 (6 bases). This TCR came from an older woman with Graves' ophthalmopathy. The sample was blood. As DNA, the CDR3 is TGTGCCAGCAGTGCGGGACAAGGGTCACCCCTCCACTTT. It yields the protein CASSAGQGSPLHF.